Following are 5 T cell receptor beta chains from one sample sequenced in a study of monozygotic twins with inflammatory bowel disease. Following a re-call of the 5' RACE reads, TCRdb has one entry per CDR3 protein and lacks DNA. The sample table includes 400,000 or so distinct CDR3 sequences. Sequenced input: blood. The receptors stem from a human donor with ulcerative colitis or Crohn's disease, or a healthy co-twin of an affected twin (not recorded which).

This chain links TRBV7-9 with TRBJ2-2; the TRBD2 assignment by TCRdb is unverifiable without DNA. Germline V CDR1 and CDR2: SEHNR, FQNEAQ (reference sequence). The CDR3 has 14 residues. CDR3 residues: CASSFPGLAGELFF.

The chain uses TRBV20-1 and TRBJ2-7; TCRdb's D call of TRBD1 is untestable without DNA. The length of the CDR3 is 14 residues. CDR1 is DFQATT, CDR2 SNEGSKA, per germline (reference sequence). The CDR3 is CSAISGGRSYEQYF.

This chain uses TRBV15 with TRBJ2-7; the TCRdb D gene call, TRBD1, has no DNA to confirm it. CDR1 is LNHNV, CDR2 YYDKDF, per germline (reference sequence). This CDR3 has 15 residues. CDR3 sequence: CATSAGRSLIYEQYF. The full variable domain, in which reference TRBV15 and TRBJ2-7 provide the parts outside the CDR3, is DAMVIQNPRYQVTQFGKPVTLSCSQTLNHNVMYWYQQKSSQAPKLLFHYYDKDFNNEADTPDNFQSRRPNTSFCFLDIRSPGLGDTAMYLCATSAGRSLIYEQYFGPGTRLTVT.

The V and J genes are TRBV5-1 and TRBJ1-1; the D gene TCRdb calls, TRBD1, cannot be checked with no DNA. Germline V gene data show CDR1 as SGHRS and CDR2 as YFSETQ. CDR3 length: 15 amino acids. CDR3 sequence: CASSSPQGVNTEAFF.

The gene calls are TRBV6-2 or TRBV6-3 and TRBJ1-2; TCRdb returns TRBD1, unconfirmable since there is no DNA. CDR1 MNHEY and CDR2 SVGEGT come from the germline V gene. The CDR3 consists of 19 residues. This CDR3 is CASSRPPGQGPTANYGYTF.